The next 4 T cell receptor beta chains were all read from a single sample in a study of spatial heterogeneity in lung cancer (dated by TCRdb to the late 2010s). The time point label, as the study defines it: blood at routine non-recurrence follow-up after resection. Without any cell sorting, TCR sequencing was performed on whole RNA extracted either from tumor and nontumor lung tissue or from cryopreserved PBMC samples. Library construction relied on 5' RACE. Sequencing relied on a NextSeq 500. TCRdb cleaned the public reads at Q25 with fastp, built clones with MiXCR and kept in-frame beta chains. CDR3 protein duplicates are merged, each entry listing the most common genes and DNA. The sample table shows about 120,000 distinct CDR3 sequences, and 12% are seen once. Roughly 15% of the sample lies in the top ten. Sequences were derived from PBMCs, sampled at follow-up. These receptors were obtained from a male donor with early-stage non-small cell lung cancer.

The table lists this clonotype with many counts. This chain connects TRBV11-2 to TRBJ1-1; D gene unclear. Germline CDR1 and CDR2: SGHAT and FQNNGV. This CDR3 region has 15 residues. Trimming pared 5 bases from V and 1 base from J, leaving 14 bases between. The DNA for the CDR3 is TGTGCCAGCAGCAACAGCCGCGGCCCGAACACTGAAGCTTTCTTT. Translation gives CASSNSRGPNTEAFF.

V is TRBV5-4 and J is TRBJ2-3; 7 positions match TRBD2. The ends lost 4 bases at V and 0 bases at J; junction bases unmatched: 8. This CDR3 comprises 16 residues. CDR1 is SGHNT and CDR2 is YYREEE in the germline V gene (reference sequence). The CDR3 here is CASSTTAGRSTDTQYF. Written as DNA, the CDR3 is TGTGCCAGCAGCACAACAGCGGGGAGGAGCACAGATACGCAGTATTTT. Full variable domain (remainder filled in from reference TRBV5-4 and TRBJ2-3): ETGVTQSPTHLIKTRGQQVTLRCSSQSGHNTVSWYQQALGQGPQFIFQYYREEENGRGNFPPRFSGLQFPNYSSELNVNALELDDSALYLCASSTTAGRSTDTQYFGPGTRLTVL.

The V gene is TRBV20-1, the J gene TRBJ2-5; 12 bases map to TRBD2. The CDR3 sequence is 17 residues long. V gave up 1 base and J gave up 0 bases; unmatched junction bases: 6. CDR1 and CDR2 (germline): DFQATT, SNEGSKA (reference sequence). CDR3 nucleotide sequence: TGCAGTGCTAGAGGACTAGCGGGGGCCGAAAACCAAGAGACCCAGTACTTC. Amino acids: CSARGLAGAENQETQYF.

The genes are TRBV4-2 and TRBJ2-3; 11 nucleotides align to TRBD2. CDR3 length: 16 amino acids. The ends lost 1 base at V and 5 bases at J; junction bases unmatched: 5. Germline-derived CDR1 and CDR2 are LGHNA and YNFKEQ. The CDR3 is CASSQGLAGGRDTQYF. Written as DNA, the CDR3 is TGTGCCAGCAGCCAAGGCCTAGCGGGGGGACGAGATACGCAGTATTTT.